This TCR beta chain was recovered during a study of blood T cell repertoires in COVID-19. The CDR3 spans 17 residues. Unmatched junction bases numbered 12, after V lost 0 bases and J lost 4 bases. Germline assignment: CDR1 GTSNPN and CDR2 SVGIG (reference sequence). As handled by the study authors: Amplification with reference gene primers provided the estimates of nucleated cell counts. The method was immunoSEQ multiplex PCR; TCRdb's version includes in-frame clones alone and lacks a portion of them. V and J calls and clone size are given by that table; D and trimming were obtained from the DNA. The repertoire consists of under 150,000 clones, with about 82% occurring once and the leading ten covering 6.2%.

Sequenced input: PBMCs or T cells enriched from blood (not recorded which). V is TRBV30 and J is TRBJ1-1; 9 positions match TRBD1. This sequence originates from a woman in her thirties or forties who had recovered from COVID-19. The CDR3 sequence: CAWSVLTGTGRFTEAFF. In nucleotides, the CDR3 is TGTGCCTGGAGTGTGCTTACCGGGACAGGGAGGTTCACTGAAGCTTTCTTT.